A single sample gave rise to the 15 T cell receptor beta chains below, sequenced in a study of blood T cell repertoires in COVID-19. Data came from immunoSEQ multiplex PCR; TCRdb stores just in-frame clones and leaves some out. The data show roughly 100,000 clones, 90% seen once. The sample was peripheral blood. These receptors were taken from a man aged 45-65 years with acute or convalescent COVID-19.

The J gene is TRBJ2-6, the V gene TRBV11-3; D unclear. Trimming pared 2 bases from V and 0 bases from J, leaving 14 bases between. Germline V gene data show CDR1 as SGHNT and CDR2 as YENEEA. This CDR3 is 18 amino acids long. The CDR3 nucleotides read TGTGCCAGCAGCTTAAACAGCCTCTCCCCCTCTGGGGCCAACGTCCTGACTTTC. This codes for CASSLNSLSPSGANVLTF. The entire variable domain, with the rest obtained from reference TRBV11-3 and TRBJ2-6, is as follows: EAGVVQSPRYKIIEKKQPVAFWCNPISGHNTLYWYLQNLGQGPELLIRYENEEAVDDSQLPKDRFSAERLKGVDSTLKIQPAELGDSAVYLCASSLNSLSPSGANVLTFGAGSRLTVL.

This clone turned up a few times. V gene TRBV5-4 combines with J gene TRBJ1-6, with 10 bases matching TRBD1. CDR1 is SGHNT and CDR2 is YYREEE in the germline V gene (reference sequence). V lost 2 bases, J lost 7 bases, and 3 bases stayed unmatched. This CDR3 has 15 residues. The CDR3 reads CASSFGQGENSPLHF. The CDR3 DNA is TGTGCCAGCAGCTTTGGACAGGGGGAGAATTCACCCCTCCACTTT.

The chain recombines TRBV5-1 with TRBJ2-7, with 7 bases aligning to TRBD1. The CDR3 runs 14 residues. J was trimmed by 6 bases and V by 0 bases; bases with no gene match: 6. CDR1 and CDR2 from the germline V gene are SGHRS and YFSETQ. CDR3 loop: CASSLETGRVEQYF. CDR3 DNA: TGCGCCAGCAGCTTGGAGACAGGGCGGGTCGAGCAGTACTTC.

This sequence joins TRBV9 and TRBJ2-3, with D perhaps matching TRBD2 (6 bases). The ends were cut back, 3 bases at V and 3 bases at J, with 23 bases in the middle. This CDR3 spans 18 amino acids. CDR1 and CDR2 (germline): SGDLS, YYNGEE. The CDR3 region has the DNA TGTGCCAGCAGCGATGGGCGGGTTGCGGGGCTTGGGACAGATACGCAGTATTTT. Its translation: CASSDGRVAGLGTDTQYF.

This clone was recorded once. The chain links TRBV6-2 or TRBV6-3 to TRBJ1-1, with 9 bases aligning to TRBD1. V shed 0 bases and J 11 bases; nucleotides not matched to a gene: 7. CDR1 MNHEY and CDR2 SVGEGT come from the germline V gene. The length of the CDR3 is 14 residues. CDR3 loop: CASSYSGTGLAAFF. The CDR3 DNA sequence: TGTGCCAGCAGTTACTCCGGGACAGGGCTCGCGGCTTTCTTT.

The V and J genes are TRBV6-6 and TRBJ2-1, with D unclear. The CDR3 sequence is 12 residues long. Looked up from germline, CDR1 is MNHNY and CDR2 is SVGAGI (reference sequence). Between the trimmed V and J ends, which lost 6 bases and 5 bases, there was a span of 8 bases. DNA of the CDR3: TGTGCCAGCAGCCTCCGTGACAATGAGCAGTTCTTC. It codes for CASSLRDNEQFF.

The chain has TRBV12-3 or TRBV12-4 and TRBJ1-3; D is unclear. This CDR3 region has 13 residues. Trimming left V 7 bases short and J 7 bases short, with 14 bases between. CDR3 protein: CASISARGNTIYF. The CDR3, as DNA: TGTGCCAGCATATCTGCGCGGGGTAACACCATATATTTT.

This chain connects TRBV7-2 to TRBJ2-3; 7 bases match TRBD2. CDR3 length: 15 residues. CDR1 and CDR2 (germline): SGHTA, FQGNSA. Trimming removed 5 bases from V and 6 bases from J; junction bases left unmatched: 11. CDR3 coding DNA: TGTGCCAGCAGCCATAAGTCGGGAGGCGAGGATACGCAGTATTTT. The encoded protein is CASSHKSGGEDTQYF.

This chain connects TRBV19 to TRBJ1-1; D not certain. The ends were cut back, 4 bases at V and 5 bases at J, with 17 bases in the middle. The germline V gene has CDR1 LNHDA and CDR2 SQIVND (reference sequence). The CDR3 consists of 15 residues. Here the CDR3 reads CASSTRRSDGTEAFF. The CDR3 DNA is TGTGCCAGTAGTACCCGGCGGTCGGATGGGACTGAAGCTTTCTTT. The entire variable domain, with the rest obtained from reference TRBV19 and TRBJ1-1, is as follows: DGGITQSPKYLFRKEGQNVTLSCEQNLNHDAMYWYRQDPGQGLRLIYYSQIVNDFQKGDIAEGYSVSREKKESFPLTVTSAQKNPTAFYLCASSTRRSDGTEAFFGQGTRLTVV.

The chain has TRBV7-2 and TRBJ1-5; TRBD1 might be the D (5 bases). Germline V CDR1 and CDR2: SGHTA, FQGNSA. V was clipped by 3 bases and J by 0 bases, with 9 bases between them. This CDR3 contains 15 residues. CDR3 nucleotides: TGTGCCAGCAGCTTGAAGGGGTTTAGCAATCAGCCCCAGCATTTT. Amino acid sequence: CASSLKGFSNQPQHF.

The chain couples TRBV25-1 to TRBJ1-5; D is undetermined. Trimming left V 1 base short and J 3 bases short, with 10 bases between. Germline-derived CDR1 and CDR2 are MGHDK and SYGVNS. This CDR3 contains 15 residues. The CDR3 bases are TGTGCCAGCAGTGAATCGGGGTTTAACAATCAGCCCCAGCATTTT. Residues: CASSESGFNNQPQHF.

This clone was counted a single time. The chain combines TRBV3-1 (or the pseudogene TRBV3-2) with TRBJ1-4; 7 bases agree with TRBD1. The CDR3 is made up of 15 amino acids. Germline V gives CDR1 LGHDT, CDR2 YNNKEL (reference sequence). Unmatched junction bases numbered 7, after V lost 3 bases and J lost 6 bases. CDR3 in DNA: TGTGCCAGCAGCCAGGGGGACAGATCATATGAAAAACTGTTTTTT. Translating it yields CASSQGDRSYEKLFF.

CDR3 residues: CASSEFHRLAGNKETQYF. CDR3 nucleotides: TGTGCCAGCAGTGAATTCCACAGACTAGCGGGTAACAAAGAGACCCAGTACTTC. This chain uses TRBV25-1 with TRBJ2-5; TRBD2 aligns across 10 bases. The germline V gene encodes CDR1 MGHDK and CDR2 SYGVNS. The CDR3 extends over 18 amino acids. J gave up 3 bases and V 1 base, and 11 bases lay outside the gene matches.

The rearrangement joins TRBV5-1 to TRBJ2-3; 7 bases fit TRBD2. The CDR3 consists of 16 residues. J lost 4 bases, V lost 2 bases, and 10 bases had no gene match. The germline gives CDR1 SGHRS, CDR2 YFSETQ. CDR3 sequence reads: CASSFTGGAQPDTQYF. In DNA form, the CDR3 reads TGCGCCAGCAGCTTTACGGGAGGAGCACAGCCAGATACGCAGTATTTT.

Concerning this clone: Other DNA sequences of this sample code for an identical CDR3. The chain employs TRBV6-4 and TRBJ1-1; the D gene is possibly TRBD1 (5 bases). From germline, CDR1 is MRHNA and CDR2 SNTAGT. The CDR3 runs to 14 residues. Between the trimmed V and J ends, which lost 6 bases and 1 base, there was a span of 12 bases. CDR3 region: CASSVDSWNTEAFF. CDR3 sequence (DNA): TGTGCCAGCAGCGTCGACAGTTGGAACACTGAAGCTTTCTTT.